This TCR beta chain was sequenced for a study of cytomegalovirus exposure and HLA in healthy donors. The V gene's germline CDR1 is SNHLY and CDR2 FYNNEI. With 8 bases removed from V and 4 bases from J, the gap between germline ends came to 17 bases. This CDR3 contains 14 residues. This clone was detected a few times. This PCR relied on a set of 60 Vbeta primers and 13 Jbeta primers. Measured with immunoSEQ multiplex PCR; TCRdb has only the in-frame clones, and not every one. Seen here are under 200,000 clones, approximately 80% observed once, and the top ten hold about 1.9%. This chain connects TRBV2 to TRBJ1-2, with a possible D match to TRBD1 (5 bases). This clonotype was obtained from a woman aged 18-30 years in good health and CMV-seronegative. Sample: PBMCs. This CDR3 reads CASLLPPTAYGYTF. CDR3 in DNA: TGTGCCAGCCTCCTTCCCCCGACAGCCTATGGCTACACCTTC.